The clone carrying this T cell receptor (beta chain) was counted ten times or more. Germline loops: CDR1 SEHNR, CDR2 FQNEAQ (reference sequence). V shed 5 bases, J shed 7 bases, and the junction held 16 bases outside the gene matches. The CDR3 sequence is 16 residues long. These data are taken from a study of T cells after yellow fever vaccination. Study as a whole: Investigators used CD3, CD45RA, CCR7 and CD95 to sort the EM, EMRA, CM and Tscm memory subsets.

A universal primer site and UMIs were added as TCR cDNA was made by 5'RACE template switching. Each CDR3 protein is one row after TCRdb ran MiXCR on the 5' RACE reads. The sample yields about 26,000 distinct CDR3 sequences, approximately 4.2% seen once. V gene TRBV7-9 combines with J gene TRBJ1-2; 7 bases match TRBD1. The specimen comprised PBMCs, either bulk or a sorted T-cell subset (CD4+, CD8+, memory, or dextramer-sorted; not recorded which), sampled on the day of the yellow fever booster vaccination. The TCR was taken from a man aged 18 to 35 who received the YFV17D yellow fever vaccine. The CDR3 loop reads CASSRTRGGGGVGYTF. CDR3 in DNA: TGTGCCAGCAGCCGAACTCGGGGAGGGGGCGGAGTTGGCTACACCTTC.